Below, 12 T cell receptor beta chains from the same sample are listed, as sequenced in a study of OX40 agonist ivuxolimab in advanced cancers. Library generation was performed with the immunoSEQ multiplex PCR assay. TCRdb carries this immuneACCESS record with in-frame sequences only. Its versions omit some clonotypes, under half of them owing to an unresolved V gene in the studies checked, with the rest unexplained. In all, the sample holds approximately 79,000 clones, and 80% to 90% of those were seen once. The ten largest clones represent approximately 0.54% of the sample. This specimen was CD4+ or CD8+ T cells sorted from blood, taken in a trial of the OX40 agonist ivuxolimab. The source is an adult with an advanced solid tumor such as melanoma, head and neck, liver or kidney cancer.

This chain connects TRBV5-1 to TRBJ1-1; 7 nucleotides align to TRBD1. Germline V gives CDR1 SGHRS, CDR2 YFSETQ. Trimming removed 3 bases from V and 6 bases from J; junction bases left unmatched: 11. The CDR3 covers 15 residues. As DNA, the CDR3 is TGCGCCAGCAGCTCGGGACAGTGGGGGCAGGCTGAAGCTTTCTTT. Protein: CASSSGQWGQAEAFF.

The chain employs TRBV2 and TRBJ1-2; the D gene is possibly TRBD1 (5 bases). The CDR3 totals 15 residues. V was shortened by 2 bases and J by 0 bases, with 10 bases between the two germline ends. The germline V gene encodes CDR1 SNHLY and CDR2 FYNNEI. The CDR3 here is CASSEQGSANYGYTF. The CDR3, as DNA: TGTGCCAGCAGTGAACAGGGCTCAGCTAACTATGGCTACACCTTC.

J is TRBJ2-3 and V is TRBV5-1, with D tentatively TRBD1 or TRBD2 (5 bases each). The V end lost 4 bases, the J end lost 6 bases, and 12 bases lay between the germline ends. CDR3 size: 13 residues. Per germline, CDR1 SGHRS and CDR2 YFSETQ. Here the CDR3 DNA reads TGCGCCAGCAGCCAGGACTGGGGGGATACGCAGTATTTT. Protein: CASSQDWGDTQYF.

This clone was counted once. The V call is TRBV6-5, the J call TRBJ1-2, with 7 bases matching TRBD1. After removal of 2 bases from V and 8 bases from J, the junction contained 8 bases not matched to a gene. Germline V gene lookup returns CDR1 MNHEY and CDR2 SVGAGI. This CDR3 region has 14 residues. The CDR3 loop is CASSYNSGGGGYTF. The CDR3 DNA reads TGTGCCAGCAGTTACAACTCAGGGGGAGGCGGCTACACCTTC.

Regarding this clone: An end of the junction does not agree with germline; a read error may underlie this. The chain couples TRBV30 to TRBJ2-1; tentative D call: TRBD2 (6 bases). Germline lookup yields CDR1 GTSNPN and CDR2 SVGIG (reference sequence). This CDR3 region has 11 residues. The CDR3 DNA is TGTGCCGCGGGGCGCGGGGCTGAGCAGCTCTTC. Its translation is CAAGRGAEQLF.

The chain joins TRBV11-2 to TRBJ1-1, with D perhaps TRBD1 (6 bases). V lost 0 bases to trimming and J lost 4 bases, with 12 bases between them. Germline V gene sequence: CDR1 SGHAT, CDR2 FQNNGV. The CDR3 totals 15 residues. CDR3 DNA sequence: TGTGCCAGCAGCTTAGAGGGGGCGCTCGGCACTGAAGCTTTCTTT. Protein product: CASSLEGALGTEAFF.

This sequence joins TRBV6-5 and TRBJ1-2, with D unclear. The germline V and J ends were trimmed by 5 bases and 4 bases, with 14 bases remaining between them. Germline V gene sequence: CDR1 MNHEY, CDR2 SVGAGI. The CDR3 runs 14 residues. The CDR3 spells CASSPGWAAYGYTF. The CDR3 coding sequence is TGTGCCAGCAGTCCGGGGTGGGCTGCCTATGGCTACACCTTC.

The genes are TRBV30 and TRBJ1-2; no clear D gene. V was shortened by 4 bases and J by 8 bases, with 17 bases between the two germline ends. Per the germline V gene, CDR1 is GTSNPN and CDR2 is SVGIG (reference sequence). This CDR3 has 13 residues. In nucleotides, the CDR3 is TGTGCCTGGACAAGCTGGGCCCCGGGAGGCTACACCTTC. Its protein is CAWTSWAPGGYTF. The full variable domain, in which reference TRBV30 and TRBJ1-2 provide the parts outside the CDR3, is SQTIHQWPATLVQPVGSPLSLECTVEGTSNPNLYWYRQAAGRGLQLLFYSVGIGQISSEVPQNLSASRPQDRQFILSSKKLLLSDSGFYLCAWTSWAPGGYTFGSGTRLTVV.

The V gene is TRBV19, the J gene TRBJ1-4; D uncertain. The length of the CDR3 is 12 residues. In germline, CDR1 is LNHDA, CDR2 SQIVND (reference sequence). Trimming removed 7 bases at V and 7 bases at J, with 10 bases between. Here the CDR3 DNA reads TGTGCCAGTATCGACTTCACTGAAAAACTGTTTTTT. Encoded protein: CASIDFTEKLFF. Using reference TRBV19 and TRBJ1-4 for the parts outside the CDR3, the full variable domain is DGGITQSPKYLFRKEGQNVTLSCEQNLNHDAMYWYRQDPGQGLRLIYYSQIVNDFQKGDIAEGYSVSREKKESFPLTVTSAQKNPTAFYLCASIDFTEKLFFGSGTQLSVL.

This clone was found once. This chain links TRBV5-6 with TRBJ2-7; tentatively, D is TRBD2 (6 bases). Trimming removed 2 bases at V and 2 bases at J, with 11 bases between. CDR3 length equals 14 residues. CDR1 and CDR2 from the germline V gene are SGHDT and YYEEEE. CDR3 region: CASSLWGVPYEQYF. CDR3 sequence (DNA): TGTGCCAGCAGCTTATGGGGGGTCCCCTACGAGCAGTACTTC.

V usage is TRBV5-1 and J usage is TRBJ2-7; 7 positions agree with TRBD1. The CDR3 contains 13 residues. After removal of 7 bases from V and 2 bases from J, the junction contained 6 bases not matched to a gene. CDR1 SGHRS and CDR2 YFSETQ come from the germline V gene. The CDR3 coding sequence is TGCGCCAGCCTCGGAGACAGGGCCTACGAGCAGTACTTC. Translated, it gives CASLGDRAYEQYF.

This rearrangement joins TRBV7-9 to TRBJ2-3; the D gene is possibly TRBD2 (5 bases). V shed 5 bases and J shed 0 bases, with 9 bases lying between them. CDR3 length: 14 amino acids. Per germline, CDR1 SEHNR and CDR2 FQNEAQ (reference sequence). The CDR3 sequence: CASSGEISTDTQYF. The CDR3 DNA follows: TGTGCCAGCAGCGGGGAGATTAGCACAGATACGCAGTATTTT.